This TCR beta chain stems from a study of blood T cell repertoires in COVID-19. The overall study: Specimens from acute and convalescent COVID-19 originated in the United States, Italy and Spain. The cDNA or gDNA used as material had been derived from T cells, B-cell-depleted T cells, or PBMCs.

In the original processing: The assay estimated nucleated cells by amplifying reference gene primers. The table came from immunoSEQ multiplex PCR; TCRdb's copy has only in-frame clones and leaves some out. The DNA gave D and trimming, while V, J and clone size come from that table. The data contain approximately 330,000 clones, approximately 90% of them singletons. The length of the CDR3 is 15 residues. V lost 2 bases and J 8 bases, leaving 18 bases between the germline ends. The germline gives CDR1 LNHDA, CDR2 SQIVND (reference sequence). This chain joins TRBV19 and TRBJ1-2; the D is unclear. The receptor was isolated from a woman between 45 and 65 years old with active or convalescent COVID-19. Sequences were obtained from peripheral blood. The CDR3 DNA follows: TGTGCCAGTAGTATAAGTGCCAGGCATGACGTAGGCTACACCTTC. Its protein is CASSISARHDVGYTF.